These 18 T cell receptor beta chains originate from one sample sequenced in a study of blood T cell repertoires in COVID-19. Only in-frame clones appear in the TCRdb table, and some are missing; sequencing was by immunoSEQ multiplex PCR. The top ten hold around 3% of the sample, which has about 250,000 clones, roughly 90% seen once. Sequenced material: PBMCs or T cells enriched from blood (not recorded which). These receptors were taken from a woman aged 45-65 years who had recovered from COVID-19.

The chain has TRBV7-2 and TRBJ2-2, with D uncertain. Germline V gene data show CDR1 as SGHTA and CDR2 as FQGNSA. V was clipped by 2 bases and J by 2 bases, with 15 bases between them. CDR3 length equals 17 residues. CDR3 sequence: CASSLFGQVINTGELFF. The CDR3 DNA reads TGTGCCAGCAGCTTATTTGGGCAGGTTATTAACACCGGGGAGCTGTTTTTT.

This clone showed up just once. The chain links TRBV7-9 to TRBJ2-3, with 12 nucleotides matching TRBD2. CDR3 length: 17 residues. The germline V gene encodes CDR1 SEHNR and CDR2 FQNEAQ (reference sequence). The junction had 12 bases not matched to a gene; V was cut back by 6 bases and J by 5 bases. The CDR3 here is CASRTLAGGPSGDTQYF. CDR3 nucleotides: TGTGCCAGCAGGACGCTAGCGGGAGGGCCGTCAGGAGATACGCAGTATTTT.

This chain links TRBV6-6 with TRBJ2-7; 8 bases line up with TRBD1. CDR1 and CDR2 (germline): MNHNY, SVGAGI (reference sequence). The V segment lost 7 bases and the J segment 3 bases; nucleotides outside the gene matches: 5. This CDR3 has 13 amino acids. The CDR3 loop reads CASKQGAYYEQYF. CDR3 in DNA: TGTGCCAGCAAGCAGGGGGCTTACTACGAGCAGTACTTC.

The V and J genes are TRBV30 and TRBJ2-3, with 12 bases that match TRBD2. After removal of 0 bases from V and 4 bases from J, the junction contained 8 bases not matched to a gene. The length of the CDR3 is 17 residues. CDR1 is GTSNPN and CDR2 is SVGIG in the germline V gene (reference sequence). The CDR3 region is CAWSVLRTSGKADTQYF. The CDR3, as DNA: TGTGCCTGGAGTGTACTGAGGACTAGCGGGAAGGCAGATACGCAGTATTTT.

This chain connects TRBV5-1 to TRBJ2-5, with D possibly TRBD2 on 5 matching bases. CDR3 length equals 17 residues. The germline gives CDR1 SGHRS, CDR2 YFSETQ. Trimming removed 4 bases at V and 4 bases at J, with 23 bases between. CDR3: CASSDTGSMSWVETQYF. CDR3 DNA: TGCGCCAGCAGCGATACGGGGAGTATGTCATGGGTAGAGACCCAGTACTTC.

V is TRBV6-5 and J is TRBJ1-6; 7 bases are a match to TRBD1. The germline V gene has CDR1 MNHEY and CDR2 SVGAGI. Losses at the gene ends were 0 bases for V and 5 bases for J; bases not matched to a gene: 1. CDR3 length: 15 amino acids. The CDR3 DNA sequence: TGTGCCAGCAGTTACTCGGACAGGAATAATTCACCCCTCCACTTT. It encodes CASSYSDRNNSPLHF.

V usage is TRBV19 and J usage is TRBJ2-7, with 12 bases lining up with TRBD1. V trimming: 1 base; J trimming: 2 bases; junction bases outside the gene matches: 21. Germline-derived CDR1 and CDR2 are LNHDA and SQIVND (reference sequence). CDR3 size: 22 residues. The CDR3: CASSIGSFGTGGQPQLTYEQYF. The CDR3 bases are TGTGCCAGTAGTATAGGTTCATTCGGGACAGGGGGCCAACCCCAATTAACCTACGAGCAGTACTTC.

The chain employs TRBV7-8 and TRBJ1-1; possibly TRBD1 for D (5 bases). The CDR3 totals 13 residues. CDR1 is SGHVS, CDR2 FQNEAQ, per germline. Trimming stripped 8 bases from V and 1 base from J, with 11 bases between. The CDR3 sequence is CASGASGNTEAFF. DNA of the CDR3: TGTGCCAGCGGGGCATCGGGGAACACTGAAGCTTTCTTT.

The rearrangement joins TRBV2 to TRBJ1-5, with D possibly matching TRBD1 (5 bases). V gave up 2 bases and J gave up 5 bases, with 25 bases separating them. This CDR3 has 19 residues. Germline CDR1 SNHLY, CDR2 FYNNEI. The CDR3 protein is CASSERPPGYRLDHQPQHF. The CDR3 bases are TGTGCCAGCAGTGAACGGCCCCCGGGTTACAGGCTTGACCATCAGCCCCAGCATTTT.

For this clone: At the DNA level, this CDR3 is encoded by other sequences in the same sample as well. J is TRBJ1-1 and V is TRBV4-3, with D perhaps TRBD1 (6 bases). CDR3 length equals 14 residues. Deletions cut 4 bases from V and 1 base from J, with 10 bases between. CDR1 is LGHNA and CDR2 is YSLEER in the germline V gene. CDR3 amino acids: CASSRGGPNTEAFF. CDR3 DNA: TGCGCCAGCAGCCGTGGGGGCCCGAACACTGAAGCTTTCTTT.

This clone showed up just once. This chain uses TRBV5-4 with TRBJ1-1, with D perhaps matching TRBD1 (6 bases). The CDR3 extends over 16 amino acids. V lost 4 bases and J lost 0, with 16 bases in between. Looked up from germline, CDR1 is SGHNT and CDR2 is YYREEE (reference sequence). CDR3 DNA: TGTGCCAGCAGCCCGGGGGGGGGCTCGATGAACACTGAAGCTTTCTTT. As protein: CASSPGGGSMNTEAFF.

The chain joins TRBV28 to TRBJ1-3; D is uncertain. The CDR3 consists of 13 residues. CDR1 and CDR2 (germline): MDHEN, SYDVKM. Trimming shortened V by 6 bases and J by 0 bases, and 6 bases separated the two germline ends. The DNA of the CDR3 is TGTGCCAGCAGAGCCGTCTCTGGAAACACCATATATTTT. Its protein product is CASRAVSGNTIYF.

This clone was seen more than once but under ten times. The chain couples TRBV11-2 to TRBJ1-2; TRBD1 is a possible D gene (6 bases). CDR1 and CDR2 (germline): SGHAT, FQNNGV. This CDR3 contains 16 residues. The V end lost 5 bases, the J end lost 2 bases, and 18 bases lay between the germline ends. CDR3 loop: CASSALRDTTNYGYTF. The CDR3 DNA is TGTGCCAGCAGCGCTCTTCGGGACACTACCAACTATGGCTACACCTTC. Combining the CDR3 with reference TRBV11-2 and TRBJ1-2 gives the whole variable domain EAGVAQSPRYKIIEKRQSVAFWCNPISGHATLYWYQQILGQGPKLLIQFQNNGVVDDSQLPKDRFSAERLKGVDSTLKIQPAKLEDSAVYLCASSALRDTTNYGYTFGSGTRLTVV.

The chain is built from TRBV4-1 and TRBJ1-5; 9 bases are shared with TRBD1. The V gene end was trimmed by 4 bases and the J gene end by 6 bases; junction bases not matched to a gene: 7. The CDR3 is made up of 15 amino acids. Germline V gene sequence: CDR1 MGHRA, CDR2 YSYEKL. The CDR3 sequence: CASSLPGQGFQPQHF. Written as DNA, the CDR3 is TGCGCCAGCAGCCTACCGGGACAGGGTTTTCAGCCCCAGCATTTT.

The rearrangement links TRBV6-5 to TRBJ1-5; tentatively, D is TRBD1 (6 bases). Germline CDR1 MNHEY, CDR2 SVGAGI. Trimming left V 5 bases short and J 5 bases short, with 16 bases between. This CDR3 is built from 15 residues. CDR3: CASSHVISGDQPQHF. The DNA for the CDR3 is TGTGCCAGCAGTCACGTCATTTCAGGGGATCAGCCCCAGCATTTT.

The rearrangement joins TRBV19 to TRBJ1-2, with D possibly TRBD1 on 6 matching bases. Germline CDR1 LNHDA, CDR2 SQIVND (reference sequence). This CDR3 is built from 17 residues. V was pared by 7 bases and J by 4 bases, with 25 bases between. The CDR3 loop is CASTSQGRETRGYGYTF. The CDR3 nucleotides are TGTGCCAGTACCAGCCAGGGCAGAGAAACCAGGGGCTATGGCTACACCTTC.

V is TRBV19 and J is TRBJ2-7; a possible D gene is TRBD2 (6 bases). The CDR3 loop spans 13 amino acids. Between the trimmed V and J ends, which lost 5 bases and 6 bases, there was a span of 14 bases. Per germline, CDR1 LNHDA and CDR2 SQIVND (reference sequence). The CDR3 loop is CASSLLAGLEQYF. CDR3 bases: TGTGCCAGTAGTCTCCTGGCGGGGCTCGAGCAGTACTTC.

The genes are TRBV6-2 or TRBV6-3 and TRBJ2-7; 7 nucleotides agree with TRBD2. This CDR3 has 17 residues. The V segment lost 2 bases and the J segment 2 bases; nucleotides outside the gene matches: 12. Germline CDR1 is MNHEY and CDR2 is SVGEGT. CDR3 sequence (DNA): TGTGCCAGCAGTTACCGACAAGGGACTACCAATGCCTACGAGCAGTACTTC. Its protein product is CASSYRQGTTNAYEQYF.